Listed below are T cell receptor beta chains from one sample, sequenced in a study of CD8 T cells in ankylosing spondylitis. MiXCR was run by TCRdb on the 5' RACE reads, yielding one entry per CDR3 protein. The sample has about 840,000 distinct CDR3 sequences, about an eighth seen once. Sequenced sample: blood, either unsorted or a sorted T cell fraction (not recorded which). The receptor source for this set is a male donor with ankylosing spondylitis. CDR3s include the opening cysteine and the closing phenylalanine or tryptophan. The D gene is left open where the match is weak. Clone size, where shown, is once, few, many, or a class for clones that have expanded.

abundance,j_gene,v_gene,d_gene,CDR3aa,CDR3nt
-,TRBJ2-5,TRBV7-9,TRBD1,CASSLATGGPLF,TGTGCCAGCAGCTTAGCCACAGGGGGCCCCCTATTC
many,TRBJ2-1,TRBV20-1,-,CSASSGPYNEQFF,TGCAGTGCTAGCAGCGGTCCATACAATGAGCAGTTCTTC
many,TRBJ1-1,TRBV4-3,-,CASSQGRSTEAFF,TGCGCCAGCAGCCAAGGCAGATCGACTGAAGCTTTCTTT
-,TRBJ2-7,TRBV7-2,TRBD2,CASSLTSGGMFNYEQYF,TGTGCCAGCAGCTTGACTAGCGGGGGTATGTTTAACTACGAGCAGTACTTC
many,TRBJ1-1,TRBV29-1,-,CSVEEEPGDTEAFF,TGCAGCGTTGAAGAAGAGCCCGGGGACACTGAAGCTTTCTTT
-,TRBJ1-4,TRBV12-3/TRBV12-4,-,CASSSGLLNEKLFF,TGTGCCAGCAGTTCAGGACTGTTAAATGAAAAACTGTTTTTT
-,TRBJ1-2,TRBV15,-,CATSRGFGGGGYTF,TGTGCCACCAGCAGAGGGTTCGGGGGAGGTGGCTACACCTTC
-,TRBJ1-2,TRBV3-1,-,CASSQEPGTNYGYTF,TGTGCCAGCAGCCAAGAACCCGGGACTAACTATGGCTACACCTTC
few,TRBJ2-5,TRBV7-2,-,CASSITVQETQYF,TGTGCCAGCAGCATAACGGTGCAAGAGACCCAGTACTTC
many,TRBJ2-5,TRBV9,TRBD1,CASSARNRGWETQYF,TGTGCCAGCAGCGCCCGAAACAGGGGTTGGGAGACCCAGTACTTC
-,TRBJ1-4,TRBV9,-,CASSPTVGRTNEKLFF,TGTGCCAGCAGCCCCACGGTGGGGAGGACTAATGAAAAACTGTTTTTT
-,TRBJ2-7,TRBV20-1,-,CSASEAYEQYF,TGCAGTGCTAGCGAGGCCTACGAGCAGTACTTC
-,TRBJ2-3,TRBV20-1,-,CSASPYYSPTQYF,TGCAGTGCTTCACCTTACTACTCCCCTACGCAGTATTTT
-,TRBJ2-5,TRBV29-1,TRBD2,CSVRSGSGTSLQETQYF,TGCAGCGTTAGAAGCGGGAGCGGGACTAGCCTTCAGGAGACCCAGTACTTC
-,TRBJ2-2,TRBV7-9,-,CASSLAWQGRTGELFF,TGTGCCAGCAGCTTAGCGTGGCAGGGAAGGACCGGGGAGCTGTTTTTT
-,TRBJ2-7,TRBV7-2,-,CASSLGFRAYEQYF,TGTGCCAGCAGCTTAGGATTTAGGGCCTACGAGCAGTACTTC
-,TRBJ1-2,TRBV18,-,CASSPAGLNYGYTF,TGTGCCAGCTCACCAGCGGGGCTAAACTATGGCTACACCTTC
few,TRBJ1-2,TRBV5-1,-,CASSLLGQKVYGYTF,TGCGCCAGCAGCTTGTTAGGACAGAAAGTCTATGGCTACACCTTC
-,TRBJ2-1,TRBV20-1,TRBD1,CSVPSRDRAYNEQFF,TGCAGTGTCCCCTCACGGGACAGAGCCTACAATGAGCAGTTCTTC
many,TRBJ2-1,TRBV20-1,TRBD2,CSARDPLAGGYNEQFF,TGCAGTGCTAGAGACCCCTTAGCGGGAGGTTACAATGAGCAGTTCTTC
-,TRBJ1-1,TRBV20-1,TRBD1,CSARKGARSTEAFF,TGCAGTGCTAGGAAGGGGGCTAGGAGCACTGAAGCTTTCTTT
-,TRBJ1-1,TRBV10-3,TRBD1,CAITNGQGGTEAFF,TGTGCCATCACAAACGGACAGGGTGGCACTGAAGCTTTCTTT
few,TRBJ1-2,TRBV6-1,-,CASRGTGKADHGYTF,TGTGCCAGCAGGGGAACAGGGAAAGCTGATCATGGCTACACCTTC
few,TRBJ1-1,TRBV28,TRBD1,CASPGAGTANTEAFF,TGTGCCAGCCCCGGGGCCGGGACAGCGAACACTGAAGCTTTCTTT
-,TRBJ2-7,TRBV5-1,TRBD1,CASRRIGTGIYEQYF,TGCGCCAGCAGACGCATCGGGACAGGCATCTACGAGCAGTACTTC
few,TRBJ2-3,TRBV7-2,TRBD1,CASSFVGTGEPDTQYF,TGTGCCAGCAGCTTCGTGGGGACAGGGGAGCCAGATACGCAGTATTTT
-,TRBJ2-7,TRBV9,-,CASSLRGAQYEQYF,TGTGCCAGCAGCCTTCGGGGGGCCCAGTACGAGCAGTACTTC
many,TRBJ1-1,TRBV5-5,-,CASSRQIANTEAFF,TGTGCCAGCAGCCGACAGATCGCGAACACTGAAGCTTTCTTT